The sequence of this T cell receptor beta chain was determined in a study of regulatory T cells in long-lasting Graves disease. Overall study results and limits: Rather than thyroid tissue, only peripheral blood underwent study.

Noted time point: persistent/refractory GD, antithyroid drugs over 5 years with positive TRAb. PBMCs provided the RNA from which the TCR library was made. American Thyroid Association guidelines were used to diagnose Graves' disease. The authors built TCR beta libraries using iRepertoire HTBI primers and Arm-PCR of CDR3 regions. Each CDR3 protein gets one entry after TCRdb re-called the multiplex PCR reads with MiXCR. The sample consists of 250,000 to 300,000 distinct CDR3 sequences, roughly a fifth of them appearing once. CDR3 length: 14 amino acids. The germline V gene has CDR1 SGDLS and CDR2 YYNGEE. V dropped 3 bases and J dropped 8 bases, with 14 bases sitting between them. With regard to this clonotype: The antigen remains undetermined.

The chain couples TRBV9 to TRBJ1-4; D gene unclear. The specimen was peripheral blood mononuclear cells (PBMCs), collected when the disease was refractory, from a patient treated with antithyroid drugs. The sequence was collected from a female donor with Graves disease. In DNA form, the CDR3 reads TGTGCCAGCAGCGAGTCCGGGTCGGTCGAAAAACTGTTTTTT. It yields the protein CASSESGSVEKLFF.